This record looks at one T cell receptor beta chain sequence and its context. Its antigen is not known. The sample belongs to a study of graft-versus-host responses after intestinal transplantation. In the study overall: Each transplant was multivisceral, liver-intestinal, or isolated intestinal. For around 3 years after anti-thymocyte globulin induction, all recipients took tacrolimus and steroids.

Study findings and constraints: Early after transplant, HvG declines were associated with peak levels of circulating GvH clones.

Some clones are missing from TCRdb's copy, which holds only in-frame ones; the method was immunoSEQ multiplex PCR. The table has around 84,000 clones, roughly four fifths seen once; the top ten hold 15% to 20%. The ends were cut back, 8 bases at V and 4 bases at J, with 17 bases in the middle. The CDR3 covers 14 residues. Germline V gene sequence: CDR1 MNHNS, CDR2 SASEGT. This sequence joins TRBV6-1 and TRBJ1-2; possible D gene TRBD1, 5 bases. This TCR derives from a human donor who received an intestinal transplant. The sequences come from unstimulated CD8+ T cells sorted from spleen or lymph node cells, collected before intestinal transplant. CDR3 in amino acids: CASPGTREGYGYTF. The CDR3 coding sequence is TGTGCCAGCCCAGGGACGCGGGAGGGCTATGGCTACACCTTC.